These 26 T cell receptor beta chains were sequenced from one sample in a study of T cell repertoires and Cas9 in healthy adults. The table came from immunoSEQ multiplex PCR; TCRdb's copy has only in-frame clones and leaves some out. Of approximately 22,000 clones in the sample, roughly 90% were seen once. Sequenced input: CD4+ effector T cells (CD127+, CD25-, CD137-, CD154-) from PBMCs; culture status not recorded. Receptors originate from a human donor in good health.

This chain uses TRBV9 with TRBJ1-4; D is unclear. This CDR3 contains 15 residues. Germline CDR1 reads SGDLS; CDR2 reads YYNGEE. The V end lost 0 bases, the J end lost 3 bases, and 9 bases lay between the germline ends. CDR3 coding DNA: TGTGCCAGCAGCGTAGTAGGAGGTTCTAATGAAAAACTGTTTTTT. This gives the protein CASSVVGGSNEKLFF.

The gene calls are TRBV11-3 and TRBJ2-7; TRBD1 aligns across 8 bases. Germline lookup yields CDR1 SGHNT and CDR2 YENEEA. The V gene end was trimmed by 5 bases and the J gene end by 0 bases; junction bases not matched to a gene: 6. This CDR3 contains 15 residues. CDR3 coding DNA: TGTGCCAGCAGCCCCCGCAGGGGGCACTCCTACGAGCAGTACTTC. It yields the protein CASSPRRGHSYEQYF.

J is TRBJ1-2 and V is TRBV6-5; D gene unclear. The CDR3 spans 15 residues. V lost 7 bases, J lost 0 bases, and 15 bases lay in between. Looked up from germline, CDR1 is MNHEY and CDR2 is SVGAGI. CDR3 sequence (DNA): TGTGCCAGCATGAAGGCAGGCGTAGCTAACTATGGCTACACCTTC. Amino acids: CASMKAGVANYGYTF.

The V call is TRBV6-8, the J call TRBJ1-1, with D uncertain. CDR3 length equals 13 residues. With 0 bases removed from V and 1 base from J, the gap between germline ends came to 3 bases. The germline gives CDR1 MNHGY, CDR2 SAAAGT. This CDR3 reads CASSYSENTEAFF. CDR3 bases: TGTGCCAGCAGTTACTCGGAGAACACTGAAGCTTTCTTT.

The rearrangement joins TRBV6-1 to TRBJ2-7; D remains ambiguous. The germline V gene has CDR1 MNHNS and CDR2 SASEGT. The CDR3 is made up of 13 amino acids. Between the trimmed V and J ends, which lost 0 bases and 3 bases, there was a span of 6 bases. Here the CDR3 reads CASSEAVGYEQYF. CDR3 nucleotides: TGTGCCAGCAGTGAAGCAGTCGGCTACGAGCAGTACTTC.

This rearrangement joins TRBV6-5 to TRBJ1-4, with D possibly TRBD1 on 5 matching bases. Trimming removed 6 bases from V and 6 bases from J, with 11 bases in between. CDR1 and CDR2 from the germline V gene are MNHEY and SVGAGI. CDR3 length equals 13 residues. DNA of the CDR3: TGTGCCAGCAGGAGGGGAGGCGATGAAAAACTGTTTTTT. Translated: CASRRGGDEKLFF.

The chain links TRBV7-2 to TRBJ1-1; TRBD1 might be the D (6 bases). The germline V gene encodes CDR1 SGHTA and CDR2 FQGNSA. Trimming removed 9 bases from V and 5 bases from J, with 19 bases in between. This CDR3 has 14 amino acids. The CDR3 DNA is TGTGCCAGTACCCCTTGGGGGCTGGGTACTGAAGCTTTCTTT. Protein sequence: CASTPWGLGTEAFF. The full variable domain, its missing parts supplied by reference TRBV7-2 and TRBJ1-1, is GAGVSQSPSNKVTEKGKDVELRCDPISGHTALYWYRQSLGQGLEFLIYFQGNSAPDKSGLPSDRFSAERTGGSVSTLTIQRTQQEDSAVYLCASTPWGLGTEAFFGQGTRLTVV.

This chain links TRBV5-1 with TRBJ1-1, with 9 bases matching TRBD1. With 4 bases clipped from V and 2 bases from J, the junction kept 9 bases outside the gene matches. This CDR3 has 16 residues. CDR1 and CDR2 from the germline V gene are SGHRS and YFSETQ. In nucleotides, the CDR3 is TGCGCCAGCAGCAGCGGGACAGGGCGATACAACACTGAAGCTTTCTTT. Translated, it gives CASSSGTGRYNTEAFF.

Remarks on this clone: Additional DNA sequences in this sample encode the identical CDR3. The V and J genes are TRBV6-1 and TRBJ2-3, with a weak D call TRBD2 (6 bases). Germline CDR1 is MNHNS and CDR2 is SASEGT. The CDR3 consists of 15 residues. Trimming removed 6 bases at V and 6 bases at J, with 19 bases between. CDR3 sequence: CASRIARDWTDTQYF. In nucleotides, the CDR3 is TGTGCCAGCAGAATAGCCAGGGACTGGACGGATACGCAGTATTTT.

The chain couples TRBV2 to TRBJ1-6; a weak D match, TRBD1 (5 bases). Germline V gene lookup returns CDR1 SNHLY and CDR2 FYNNEI. V dropped 6 bases and J dropped 0 bases, with 15 bases sitting between them. The CDR3 has 17 amino acids. CDR3 in amino acids: CASRGRVSSSYNSPLHF. In nucleotides, the CDR3 is TGTGCCAGCAGGGGCAGGGTCTCATCCTCCTATAATTCACCCCTCCACTTT.

This sequence joins TRBV6-1 and TRBJ1-2; D possibly corresponds to TRBD1 (5 bases). The CDR3 loop spans 14 amino acids. V was shortened by 5 bases and J by 8 bases, with 18 bases between the two germline ends. The germline V gene has CDR1 MNHNS and CDR2 SASEGT. CDR3 DNA: TGTGCCAGCAGTTATCGGCAGGGCCTTGGGGGCTACACCTTC. Translated, it gives CASSYRQGLGGYTF.

The chain combines TRBV10-3 with TRBJ2-3; 10 positions match TRBD2. V was clipped by 5 bases and J by 2 bases; unmatched bases: 7. Germline V gene data show CDR1 as ENHRY and CDR2 as SYGVKD. This CDR3 has 16 residues. This chain's CDR3 is CAISSSGGALTDTQYF. In DNA, the CDR3 is TGTGCCATCAGTTCAAGCGGGGGGGCCCTCACAGATACGCAGTATTTT.

The rearrangement links TRBV11-2 to TRBJ2-1, with 8 nucleotides matching TRBD1. The V gene end was trimmed by 5 bases and the J gene end by 5 bases; junction bases not matched to a gene: 20. This CDR3 is built from 19 residues. From germline, CDR1 is SGHAT and CDR2 FQNNGV. The CDR3 is CASSVALQGEGSPNNEQFF. CDR3 bases: TGTGCCAGCAGCGTTGCTCTACAGGGGGAAGGTTCCCCAAACAATGAGCAGTTCTTC.

This sequence joins TRBV30 and TRBJ1-3, with D unclear. The CDR3 contains 12 residues. CDR1 GTSNPN and CDR2 SVGIG come from the germline V gene (reference sequence). V gave up 2 bases and J gave up 2 bases, with 4 bases separating them. CDR3 bases: TGTGCCTGGAGTATGACTGGAAACACCATATATTTT. As protein: CAWSMTGNTIYF.

This chain joins TRBV5-4 and TRBJ2-3; D tentatively fits TRBD1 or TRBD2 (5 bases each). Between the trimmed V and J ends, which lost 4 bases and 1 base, there was a span of 16 bases. Germline values: CDR1 SGHNT, CDR2 YYREEE (reference sequence). This CDR3 comprises 16 residues. CDR3 sequence reads: CASSREPGPGTDTQYF. Written as DNA, the CDR3 is TGTGCCAGCAGCCGTGAACCGGGACCGGGCACAGATACGCAGTATTTT.

Details on this clone: At one end, the junction sequence differs from germline, possibly due to a read error. V is TRBV28 and J is TRBJ1-2; no definite D call. Per germline, CDR1 MDHEN and CDR2 SYDVKM. CDR3 length: 11 residues. CDR3 nucleotide sequence: TGTGCCAGCAGGTTATCATATGGCTACACCTTC. Translated, it gives CASRLSYGYTF.

The chain employs TRBV5-1 and TRBJ2-3; the D call may be TRBD1 or TRBD2 (5 bases each). The CDR3 has 14 residues. Trimming removed 1 base at V and 5 bases at J, with 11 bases between. The germline V gene encodes CDR1 SGHRS and CDR2 YFSETQ. CDR3 sequence (DNA): TGCGCCAGCAGCTTGTCGGGGCGAGGAGATACGCAGTATTTT. Translating it yields CASSLSGRGDTQYF.

V is TRBV4-2 and J is TRBJ2-7; 16 bases agree with TRBD2. The ends lost 1 base at V and 9 bases at J; junction bases unmatched: 18. Germline loops: CDR1 LGHNA, CDR2 YNFKEQ. This CDR3 contains 20 residues. CDR3 nucleotides: TGTGCCAGCAGCCAAGGGCTAGGAGAAGGGACTAGCGGGGGGGCCTTAGGGCAGTACTTC. This encodes CASSQGLGEGTSGGALGQYF.

This chain links TRBV2 with TRBJ2-5; 8 bases match TRBD1. V lost 6 bases and J lost 5; bases outside the gene matches: 8. CDR3 length: 14 residues. Germline CDR1 and CDR2: SNHLY and FYNNEI. CDR3: CASRAGTGWETQYF. The CDR3 DNA follows: TGTGCCAGCAGGGCAGGGACAGGATGGGAGACCCAGTACTTC. Full variable domain (rest looked up from reference TRBV2 and TRBJ2-5): EPEVTQTPSHQVTQMGQEVILRCVPISNHLYFYWYRQILGQKVEFLVSFYNNEISEKSEIFDDQFSVERPDGSNFTLKIRSTKLEDSAMYFCASRAGTGWETQYFGPGTRLLVL.

This clone has only a few counts. The V and J genes are TRBV19 and TRBJ2-7; no reliable D call. The CDR3 spans 12 residues. V dropped 5 bases and J dropped 2 bases, with 7 bases sitting between them. CDR1 and CDR2 (germline): LNHDA, SQIVND (reference sequence). CDR3 region: CASSAPTYEQYF. The DNA for the CDR3 is TGTGCCAGTAGTGCGCCCACCTACGAGCAGTACTTC.

This chain links TRBV5-1 with TRBJ1-1; TRBD1 matches 10 bases. Germline values: CDR1 SGHRS, CDR2 YFSETQ. The CDR3 spans 15 residues. Trimming removed 0 bases from V and 5 bases from J; junction bases left unmatched: 4. CDR3: CASSLVGQGRTEAFF. CDR3 coding DNA: TGCGCCAGCAGCTTGGTGGGACAGGGGCGGACTGAAGCTTTCTTT.

The chain recombines TRBV11-1 with TRBJ2-3; 9 nucleotides match TRBD1. V lost 5 bases and J lost 3; bases outside the gene matches: 3. The CDR3 spans 14 residues. Germline CDR1 is SGHAT and CDR2 is FQDESV (reference sequence). CDR3 residues: CASSLDRGTDTQYF. CDR3 in DNA: TGTGCCAGCAGCCTGGACAGGGGTACAGATACGCAGTATTTT.

The rearrangement uses TRBV5-4 and TRBJ1-2; no firm D call. CDR1 and CDR2 from the germline V gene are SGHNT and YYREEE (reference sequence). This CDR3 has 14 amino acids. Trimming took 4 bases from V and 6 from J, leaving 16 bases between them. CDR3 nucleotide sequence: TGTGCCAGCAGCCGAAAATACCGACTGGATGGCTACACCTTC. Its protein product is CASSRKYRLDGYTF.

This chain links TRBV28 with TRBJ1-4; D gene unclear. This CDR3 comprises 17 residues. Germline V lookup: CDR1 MDHEN, CDR2 SYDVKM. V was clipped by 4 bases and J by 4 bases, with 19 bases between them. This CDR3 reads CASSSIGRRDRNEKLFF. CDR3 coding DNA: TGTGCCAGCAGTTCCATCGGTAGGCGGGATCGTAATGAAAAACTGTTTTTT.

The chain is built from TRBV5-1 and TRBJ1-4; no reliable D call. Germline V CDR1 and CDR2: SGHRS, YFSETQ. Trimming removed 0 bases at V and 8 bases at J, with 23 bases between. The length of the CDR3 is 18 residues. CDR3 region: CASSLASWQKIGTEKLFF. CDR3 nucleotides: TGCGCCAGCAGCTTGGCCTCATGGCAGAAGATTGGTACGGAAAAACTGTTTTTT.

The chain couples TRBV15 to TRBJ1-4, with 8 bases identical to TRBD1. This CDR3 region has 17 residues. J gave up 10 bases and V 0 bases, and 13 bases lay outside the gene matches. Germline assignment: CDR1 LNHNV and CDR2 YYDKDF (reference sequence). The CDR3 region is CATSRDRPNRGAAKLFF. As DNA, the CDR3 is TGTGCCACCAGCAGAGACCGTCCCAACAGGGGGGCAGCAAAACTGTTTTTT.